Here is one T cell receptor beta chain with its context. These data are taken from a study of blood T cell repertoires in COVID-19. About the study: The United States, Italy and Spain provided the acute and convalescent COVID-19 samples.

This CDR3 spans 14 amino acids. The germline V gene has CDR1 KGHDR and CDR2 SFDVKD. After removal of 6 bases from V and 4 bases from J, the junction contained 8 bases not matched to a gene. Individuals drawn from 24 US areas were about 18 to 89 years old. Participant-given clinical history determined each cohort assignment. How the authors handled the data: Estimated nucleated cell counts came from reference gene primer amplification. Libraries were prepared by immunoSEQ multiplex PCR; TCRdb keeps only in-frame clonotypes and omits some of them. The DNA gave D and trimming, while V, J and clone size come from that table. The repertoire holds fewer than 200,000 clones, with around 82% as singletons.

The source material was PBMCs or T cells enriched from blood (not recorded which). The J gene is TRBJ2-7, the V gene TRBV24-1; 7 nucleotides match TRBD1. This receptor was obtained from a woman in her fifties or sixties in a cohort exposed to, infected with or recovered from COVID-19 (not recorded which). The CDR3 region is CATSTTGAPYEQYF. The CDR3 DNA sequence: TGTGCCACCAGTACTACAGGGGCCCCTTACGAGCAGTACTTC.